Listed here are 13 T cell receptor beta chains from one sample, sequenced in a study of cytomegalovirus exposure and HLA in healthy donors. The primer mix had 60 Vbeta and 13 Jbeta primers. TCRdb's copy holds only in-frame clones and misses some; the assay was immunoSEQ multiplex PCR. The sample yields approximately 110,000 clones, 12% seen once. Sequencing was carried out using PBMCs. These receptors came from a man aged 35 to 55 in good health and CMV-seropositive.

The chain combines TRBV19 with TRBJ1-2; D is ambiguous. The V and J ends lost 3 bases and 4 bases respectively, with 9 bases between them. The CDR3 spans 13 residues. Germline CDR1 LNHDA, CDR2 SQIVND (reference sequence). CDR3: CASSIRNSYGYTF. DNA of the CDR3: TGTGCCAGTAGTATCAGGAACTCCTATGGCTACACCTTC.

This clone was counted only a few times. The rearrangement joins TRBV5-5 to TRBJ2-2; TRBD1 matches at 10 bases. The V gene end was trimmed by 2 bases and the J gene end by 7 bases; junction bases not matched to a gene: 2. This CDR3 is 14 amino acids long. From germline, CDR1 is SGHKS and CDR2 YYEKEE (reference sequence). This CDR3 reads CASSFGTGVGELFF. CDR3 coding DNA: TGTGCCAGCAGCTTCGGGACAGGGGTCGGGGAGCTGTTTTTT.

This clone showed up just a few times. CDR3 residues: CASRGTGAGGETQYF. The CDR3 region has the DNA TGTGCCAGCAGGGGGACAGGGGCGGGAGGGGAGACCCAGTACTTC. The chain employs TRBV2 and TRBJ2-5, with a tentative D call TRBD1 (10 bases). V shed 6 bases and J shed 5 bases, with 19 bases lying between them. Germline V gives CDR1 SNHLY, CDR2 FYNNEI. There are 15 residues in the CDR3.

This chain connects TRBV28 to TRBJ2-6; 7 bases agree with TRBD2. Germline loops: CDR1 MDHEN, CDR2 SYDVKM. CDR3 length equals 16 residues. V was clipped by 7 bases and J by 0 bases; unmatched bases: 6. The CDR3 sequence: CASKRGLSSGANVLTF. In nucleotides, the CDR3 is TGTGCCAGCAAGCGGGGATTAAGCTCTGGGGCCAACGTCCTGACTTTC.

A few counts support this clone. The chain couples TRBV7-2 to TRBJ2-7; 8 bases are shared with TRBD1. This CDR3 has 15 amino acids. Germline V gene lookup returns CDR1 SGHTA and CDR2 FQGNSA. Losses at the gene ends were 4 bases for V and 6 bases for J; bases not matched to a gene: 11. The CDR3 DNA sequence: TGTGCCAGCAGCTCATCCCTAACAGGGGGAACCGAGCAGTACTTC. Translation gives CASSSSLTGGTEQYF.

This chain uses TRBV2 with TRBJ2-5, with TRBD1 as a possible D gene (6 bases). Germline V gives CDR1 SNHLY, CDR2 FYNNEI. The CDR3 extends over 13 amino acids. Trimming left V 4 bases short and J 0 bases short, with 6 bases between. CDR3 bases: TGTGCCAGCAGTGGGACAGACCAAGAGACCCAGTACTTC. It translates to CASSGTDQETQYF.

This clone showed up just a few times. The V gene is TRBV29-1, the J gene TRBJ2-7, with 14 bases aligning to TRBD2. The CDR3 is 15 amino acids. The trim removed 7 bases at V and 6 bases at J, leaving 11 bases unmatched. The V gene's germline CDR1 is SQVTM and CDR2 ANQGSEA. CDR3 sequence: CSAVGTSGSLGEQYF. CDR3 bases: TGCAGCGCCGTCGGGACTAGCGGGAGTTTAGGCGAGCAGTACTTC.

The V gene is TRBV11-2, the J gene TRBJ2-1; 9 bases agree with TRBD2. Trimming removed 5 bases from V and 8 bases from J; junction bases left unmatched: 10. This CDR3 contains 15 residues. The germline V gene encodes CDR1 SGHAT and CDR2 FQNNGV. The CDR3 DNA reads TGTGCCAGCAGCCCTTTAGCGGGAGATCAAGATGAGCAGTTCTTC. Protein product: CASSPLAGDQDEQFF.

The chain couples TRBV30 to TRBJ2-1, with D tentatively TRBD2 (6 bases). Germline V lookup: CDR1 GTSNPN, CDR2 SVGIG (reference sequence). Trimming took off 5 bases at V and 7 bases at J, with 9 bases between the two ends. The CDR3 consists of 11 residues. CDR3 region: CAWDSGNEQFF. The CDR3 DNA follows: TGTGCCTGGGATAGCGGAAATGAGCAGTTCTTC.

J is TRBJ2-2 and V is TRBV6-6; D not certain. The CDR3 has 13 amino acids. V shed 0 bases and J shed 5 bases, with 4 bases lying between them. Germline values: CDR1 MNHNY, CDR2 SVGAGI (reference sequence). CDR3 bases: TGTGCCAGCAGTTACTCTATGACCGGGGAGCTGTTTTTT. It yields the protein CASSYSMTGELFF.

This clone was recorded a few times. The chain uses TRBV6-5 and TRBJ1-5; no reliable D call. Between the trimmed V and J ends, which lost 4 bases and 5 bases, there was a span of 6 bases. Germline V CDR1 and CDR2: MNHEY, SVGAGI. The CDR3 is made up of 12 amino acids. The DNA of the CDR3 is TGTGCCAGCAGTTCCCAGGATCAGCCCCAGCATTTT. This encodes CASSSQDQPQHF.

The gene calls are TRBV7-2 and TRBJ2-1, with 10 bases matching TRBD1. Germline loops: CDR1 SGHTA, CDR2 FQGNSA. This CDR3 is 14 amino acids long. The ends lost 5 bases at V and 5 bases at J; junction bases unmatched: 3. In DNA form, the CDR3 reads TGTGCCAGCAGCCGGGACAGGGGAAACAATGAGCAGTTCTTC. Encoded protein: CASSRDRGNNEQFF.

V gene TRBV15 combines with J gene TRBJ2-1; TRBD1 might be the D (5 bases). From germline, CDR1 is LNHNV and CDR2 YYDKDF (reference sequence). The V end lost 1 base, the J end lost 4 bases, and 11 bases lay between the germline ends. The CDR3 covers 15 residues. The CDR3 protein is CATSRAMGLYNEQFF. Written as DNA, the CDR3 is TGTGCCACCAGCAGAGCAATGGGGCTTTACAATGAGCAGTTCTTC.